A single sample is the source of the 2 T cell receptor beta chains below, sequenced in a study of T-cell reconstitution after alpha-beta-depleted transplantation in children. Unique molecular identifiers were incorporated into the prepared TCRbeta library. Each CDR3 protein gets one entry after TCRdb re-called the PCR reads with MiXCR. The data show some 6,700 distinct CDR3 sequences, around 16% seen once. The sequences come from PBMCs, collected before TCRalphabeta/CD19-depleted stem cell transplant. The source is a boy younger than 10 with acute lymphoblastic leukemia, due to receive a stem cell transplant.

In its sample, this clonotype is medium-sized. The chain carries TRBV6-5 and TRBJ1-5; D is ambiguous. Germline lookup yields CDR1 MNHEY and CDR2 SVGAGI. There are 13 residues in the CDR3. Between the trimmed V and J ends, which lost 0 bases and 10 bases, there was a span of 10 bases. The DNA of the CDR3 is TGTGCCAGCAGTTACTCGGGGTTGGAACCCCAGCATTTT. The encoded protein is CASSYSGLEPQHF.

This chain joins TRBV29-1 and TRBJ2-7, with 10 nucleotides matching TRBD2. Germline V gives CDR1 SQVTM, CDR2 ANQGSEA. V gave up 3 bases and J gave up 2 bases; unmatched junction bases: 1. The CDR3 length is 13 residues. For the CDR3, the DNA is TGCAGCGTTGAGACTAGCGGGCCCTACGAGCAGTACTTC. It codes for CSVETSGPYEQYF.